The next 10 T cell receptor beta chains were all read from a single sample in a study of Ad26.COV2.S vaccination and SARS-CoV-2 variants. The data were produced by immunoSEQ multiplex PCR, yet TCRdb's version contains in-frame clones alone and is incomplete. The table includes 200,000 to 300,000 clones, 70% to 90% detected once. Treatment noted: about 20 received Ad26.COV2.S at low or high dose, single or two shots; five or six received placebo; per-sample allocation not given. Sampling occurred on day 63 after the first vaccine or placebo injection. The source was peripheral blood, collected in a trial of Ad26.COV2.S vaccine versus placebo. The receptor set was obtained from a person aged 18-60 years who received the Ad26.COV2.S COVID-19 vaccine or a placebo.

The rearrangement uses TRBV11-2 and TRBJ2-7; D gene ambiguous. CDR3 length equals 15 residues. Per germline, CDR1 SGHAT and CDR2 FQNNGV. V gave up 5 bases and J gave up 4 bases, with 18 bases separating them. The CDR3 DNA reads as TGTGCCAGCAGCCCCCCCGGCAGCTCCAGTTACGAGCAGTACTTC. It encodes CASSPPGSSSYEQYF.

The V call is TRBV27, the J call TRBJ1-5; D is possibly TRBD1 (5 bases). In germline, CDR1 is MNHEY, CDR2 SMNVEV (reference sequence). The CDR3 spans 17 residues. V lost 10 bases, J lost 0 bases, and 22 bases lay in between. DNA of the CDR3: TGTGCCACCCGGGATTGGGGGACGGAATATAGCAATCAGCCCCAGCATTTT. Amino acid sequence: CATRDWGTEYSNQPQHF.

The V gene is TRBV6-6, the J gene TRBJ1-4; D may be TRBD1 (5 bases). The CDR3 runs to 11 residues. V was pared by 11 bases and J by 8 bases, with 12 bases between. Per the germline V gene, CDR1 is MNHNY and CDR2 is SVGAGI (reference sequence). The chain's CDR3 is CAARGAEKLFF. For the CDR3, the DNA is TGTGCCGCTCGCGGGGCCGAAAAACTGTTTTTT.

This chain links TRBV7-8 with TRBJ1-5; TRBD1 is a possible D gene (5 bases). From germline, CDR1 is SGHVS and CDR2 FQNEAQ. The germline V and J ends were trimmed by 2 bases and 3 bases, with 11 bases remaining between them. This CDR3 is built from 15 residues. The CDR3 bases are TGTGCCAGCAGCTTAACCCGACAGCTCAATCAGCCCCAGCATTTT. Translation gives CASSLTRQLNQPQHF.

The V gene is TRBV19, the J gene TRBJ1-1; a possible D gene is TRBD1 (5 bases). V shed 6 bases and J shed 0 bases, with 11 bases lying between them. In germline, CDR1 is LNHDA, CDR2 SQIVND (reference sequence). The CDR3 extends over 14 amino acids. CDR3 in amino acids: CASRFMTVNTEAFF. CDR3 nucleotide sequence: TGTGCCAGTAGATTCATGACAGTGAACACTGAAGCTTTCTTT.

The chain carries TRBV19 and TRBJ2-2; 8 bases fit TRBD1. The CDR3 contains 17 residues. V gave up 5 bases and J gave up 1 base; unmatched junction bases: 9. From germline, CDR1 is LNHDA and CDR2 SQIVND (reference sequence). CDR3 in amino acids: CASSPGPGTGNTGELFF. The DNA for the CDR3 is TGTGCCAGTAGTCCAGGCCCCGGGACAGGGAACACCGGGGAGCTGTTTTTT. Full variable domain (rest looked up from reference TRBV19 and TRBJ2-2): DGGITQSPKYLFRKEGQNVTLSCEQNLNHDAMYWYRQDPGQGLRLIYYSQIVNDFQKGDIAEGYSVSREKKESFPLTVTSAQKNPTAFYLCASSPGPGTGNTGELFFGEGSRLTVL.

The rearrangement uses TRBV6-2 or TRBV6-3 and TRBJ2-2; maybe TRBD1 (7 bases). V lost 5 bases and J lost 0, with 10 bases in between. Germline V gives CDR1 MNHEY, CDR2 SVGEGT. The CDR3 spans 15 residues. The CDR3 DNA reads TGTGCCAGCAGTCAGGGGGGTGCGAACACCGGGGAGCTGTTTTTT. Encoded protein: CASSQGGANTGELFF.

V gene TRBV5-1 combines with J gene TRBJ1-2; maybe TRBD1 (5 bases). The V end was cut by 5 bases, the J end by 3 bases, with 8 bases between. This CDR3 spans 12 amino acids. The germline CDR1 and CDR2 sequences are SGHRS and YFSETQ. CDR3 loop: CASSPTDYGYTF. CDR3 in DNA: TGCGCCAGCAGTCCGACAGACTATGGCTACACCTTC.

The CDR3 DNA reads TGCGCCAGCAGCAGTCAGGGACCTAACACTGAAGCTTTCTTT. Its translation is CASSSQGPNTEAFF. The rearrangement links TRBV5-1 to TRBJ1-1; a weak D match, TRBD1 (5 bases). The CDR3 extends over 14 amino acids. CDR1 is SGHRS and CDR2 is YFSETQ in the germline V gene. Trimming took 4 bases from V and 2 from J, leaving 12 bases between them.

V is TRBV5-1 and J is TRBJ2-1; 9 bases line up with TRBD2. J gave up 2 bases and V 3 bases, and 9 bases lay outside the gene matches. The germline CDR1 and CDR2 sequences are SGHRS and YFSETQ. The CDR3 totals 17 residues. CDR3 protein: CASSYLSVAGAYNEQFF. In DNA, the CDR3 is TGCGCCAGCAGCTACCTTTCAGTAGCGGGGGCCTACAATGAGCAGTTCTTC.